This TCR beta chain was recovered during a study of shared clonotypes between healthy human individuals. Regarding the study as a whole: Non-shared clonotypes displayed generation probabilities falling below those of clonotypes present in all four donors. As a rule, naive subsets had a larger estimated richness than memory subsets.

Each cell subset's genomic DNA was divided evenly among several immunoSEQ plates. Data came from immunoSEQ multiplex PCR; TCRdb stores just in-frame clones and leaves some out. The sample carries 800,000 to 1,200,000 clones, around 82% recorded once. Germline V gene data show CDR1 as SGDLS and CDR2 as YYNGEE. This CDR3 spans 14 amino acids. Trimming at V came to 4 bases and at J to 4 bases, leaving 5 bases not matched to a gene. Memory CD4+ cells were the fraction left after CD45RA+ naive selection. For this clone: What it binds is unknown.

The chain joins TRBV9 to TRBJ1-3; 7 nucleotides line up with TRBD1. The sample taken for sequencing was memory CD4+ T cells from PBMCs. Subset denoted: CD45RA-negative fraction. The clonotype comes from a man between 18 and 29 years old in good health. Some clones in this sample may be carry-over from other donors' samples. As DNA, the CDR3 is TGTGCCAGCAGCCAGACAGGGCACGGAAACACCATATATTTT. Translated, it gives CASSQTGHGNTIYF.